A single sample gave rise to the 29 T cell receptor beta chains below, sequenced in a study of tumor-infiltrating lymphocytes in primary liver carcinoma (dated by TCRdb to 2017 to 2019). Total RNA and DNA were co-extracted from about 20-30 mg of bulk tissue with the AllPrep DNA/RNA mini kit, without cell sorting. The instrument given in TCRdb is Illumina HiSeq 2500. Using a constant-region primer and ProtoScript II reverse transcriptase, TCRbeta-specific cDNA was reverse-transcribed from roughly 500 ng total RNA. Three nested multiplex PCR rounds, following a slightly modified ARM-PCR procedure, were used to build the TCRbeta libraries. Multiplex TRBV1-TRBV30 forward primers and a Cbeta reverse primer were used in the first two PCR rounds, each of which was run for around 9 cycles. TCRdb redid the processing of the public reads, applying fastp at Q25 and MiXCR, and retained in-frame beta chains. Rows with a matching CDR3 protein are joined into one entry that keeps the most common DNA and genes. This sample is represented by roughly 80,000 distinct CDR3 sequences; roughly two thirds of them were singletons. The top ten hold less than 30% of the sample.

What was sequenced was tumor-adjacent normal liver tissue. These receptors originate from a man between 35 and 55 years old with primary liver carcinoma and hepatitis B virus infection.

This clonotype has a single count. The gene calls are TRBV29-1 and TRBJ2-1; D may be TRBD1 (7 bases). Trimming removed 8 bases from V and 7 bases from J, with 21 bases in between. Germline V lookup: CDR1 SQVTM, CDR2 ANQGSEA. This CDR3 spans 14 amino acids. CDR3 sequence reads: CSLPRTGGFNEQFF. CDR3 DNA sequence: TGCAGCCTTCCCAGGACAGGAGGGTTTAATGAGCAGTTCTTC.

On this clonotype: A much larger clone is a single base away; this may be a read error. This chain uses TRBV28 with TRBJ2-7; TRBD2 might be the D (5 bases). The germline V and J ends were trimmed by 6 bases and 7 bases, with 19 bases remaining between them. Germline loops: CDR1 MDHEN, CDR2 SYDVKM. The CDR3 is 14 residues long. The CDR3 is CASRRGSSTGEQYF. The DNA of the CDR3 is TGTGCCAGCAGACGAGGATCAAGCACGGGGGAGCAGTACTTC.

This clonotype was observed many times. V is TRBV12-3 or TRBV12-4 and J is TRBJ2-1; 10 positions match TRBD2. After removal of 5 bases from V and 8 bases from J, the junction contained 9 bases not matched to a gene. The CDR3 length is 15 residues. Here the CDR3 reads CASSKLAGNRDEQFF. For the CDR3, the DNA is TGTGCCAGCAGTAAACTAGCGGGAAATAGAGATGAGCAGTTCTTC.

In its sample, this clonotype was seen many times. CDR3 loop: CASSQESGDISYEQYF. CDR3 coding DNA: TGCGCCAGCAGCCAAGAGTCAGGCGATATCTCCTACGAGCAGTACTTC. The genes are TRBV4-1 and TRBJ2-7; no definite D call. The V gene lost 0 bases and the J gene lost 0 bases, with 12 bases spanning the gap. Germline CDR1 and CDR2: MGHRA and YSYEKL. The CDR3 totals 16 residues.

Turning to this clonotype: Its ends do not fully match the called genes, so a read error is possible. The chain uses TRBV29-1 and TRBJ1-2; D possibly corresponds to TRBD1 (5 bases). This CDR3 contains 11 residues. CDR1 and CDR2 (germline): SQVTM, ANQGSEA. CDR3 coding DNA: TGCAGCGACGACAGCGGCTATGGCTACATCTTC. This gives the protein CSDDSGYGYIF.

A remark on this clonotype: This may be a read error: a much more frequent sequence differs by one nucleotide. The CDR3 protein is CASSPQGNNDQPQHF. DNA for the CDR3: TGCGCCAGCAGCCCCCAGGGGAATAACGATCAGCCCCAGCATTTT. The chain has TRBV4-1 and TRBJ1-5; the D gene is possibly TRBD1 (6 bases). Per the germline V gene, CDR1 is MGHRA and CDR2 is YSYEKL. Trimming pared 4 bases from V and 5 bases from J, leaving 15 bases between. The CDR3 has 15 residues.

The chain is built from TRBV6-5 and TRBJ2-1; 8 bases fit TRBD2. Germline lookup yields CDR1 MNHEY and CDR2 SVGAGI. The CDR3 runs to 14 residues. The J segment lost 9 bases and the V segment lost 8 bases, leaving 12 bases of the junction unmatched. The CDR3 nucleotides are TGTGCCAGCGGTCGATCGGGACTAGTTGGTGAGCAGTTCTTC. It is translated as CASGRSGLVGEQFF.

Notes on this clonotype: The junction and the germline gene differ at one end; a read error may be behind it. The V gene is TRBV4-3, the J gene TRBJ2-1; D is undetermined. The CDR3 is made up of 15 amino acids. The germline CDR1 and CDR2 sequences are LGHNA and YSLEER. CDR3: CASCPSPNSYNGQFF. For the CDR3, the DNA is TGCGCCAGCTGCCCAAGTCCCAACTCCTACAATGGGCAGTTCTTC.

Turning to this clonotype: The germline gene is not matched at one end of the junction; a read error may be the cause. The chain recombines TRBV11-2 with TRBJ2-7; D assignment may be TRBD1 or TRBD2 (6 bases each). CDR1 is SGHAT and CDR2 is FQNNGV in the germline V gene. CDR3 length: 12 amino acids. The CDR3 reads CVSNPGGYERYF. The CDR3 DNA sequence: TGTGTCAGCAATCCCGGGGGCTACGAGCGGTACTTC.

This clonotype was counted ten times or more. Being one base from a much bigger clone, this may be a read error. The CDR3 bases are TGTGCCAGCAGCCTCTTACGTTCCTACAGTGAGCAGTTCTTC. Translating gives CASSLLRSYSEQFF. The V gene is TRBV12-3 or TRBV12-4, the J gene TRBJ2-1, with no clear D. The CDR3 is made up of 14 amino acids.

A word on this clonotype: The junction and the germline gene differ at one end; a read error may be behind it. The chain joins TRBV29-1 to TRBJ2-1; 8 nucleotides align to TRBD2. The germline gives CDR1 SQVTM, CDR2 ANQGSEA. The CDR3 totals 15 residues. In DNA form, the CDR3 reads TGCAGCGTTGAGGGAACTAGCGGTCCCTACAATGAGCACTTCTTC. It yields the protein CSVEGTSGPYNEHFF.

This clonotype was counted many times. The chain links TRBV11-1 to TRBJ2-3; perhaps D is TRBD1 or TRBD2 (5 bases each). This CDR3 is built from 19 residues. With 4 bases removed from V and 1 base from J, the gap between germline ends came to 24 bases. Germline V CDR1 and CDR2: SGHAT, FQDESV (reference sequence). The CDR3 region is CASSSGGSSVGARTDTQYF. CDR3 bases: TGTGCCAGCAGCTCTGGGGGAAGCTCTGTTGGAGCCCGCACAGATACGCAGTATTTT. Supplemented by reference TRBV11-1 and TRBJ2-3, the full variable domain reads EAEVAQSPRYKITEKSQAVAFWCDPISGHATLYWYRQILGQGPELLVQFQDESVVDDSQLPKDRFSAERLKGVDSTLKIQPAELGDSAMYLCASSSGGSSVGARTDTQYFGPGTRLTVL.

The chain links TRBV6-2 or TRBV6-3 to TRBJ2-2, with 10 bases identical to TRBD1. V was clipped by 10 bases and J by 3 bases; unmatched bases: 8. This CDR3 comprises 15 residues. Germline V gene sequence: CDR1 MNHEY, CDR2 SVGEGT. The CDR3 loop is CANRTGTGDTGELFF. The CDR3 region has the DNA TGTGCCAACAGGACAGGGACAGGGGACACCGGGGAGCTGTTTTTT.

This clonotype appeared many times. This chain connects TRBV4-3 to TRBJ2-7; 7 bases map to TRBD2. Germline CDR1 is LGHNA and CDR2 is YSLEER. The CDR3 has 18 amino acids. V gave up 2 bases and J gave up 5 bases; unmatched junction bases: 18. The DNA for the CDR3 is TGCGCCAGCAGCCAAAAGAGGACCTCCAGCGCACTAGCGAACGAGCAGTACTTC. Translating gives CASSQKRTSSALANEQYF.

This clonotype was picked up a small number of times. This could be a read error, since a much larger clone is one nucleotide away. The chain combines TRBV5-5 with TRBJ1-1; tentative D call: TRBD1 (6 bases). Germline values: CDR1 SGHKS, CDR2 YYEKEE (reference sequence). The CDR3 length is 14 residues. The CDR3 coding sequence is TGTGCCAGCAGCCCGGGCAGGGGTTGGACTGAAGCTTCCTTT. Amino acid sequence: CASSPGRGWTEASF.

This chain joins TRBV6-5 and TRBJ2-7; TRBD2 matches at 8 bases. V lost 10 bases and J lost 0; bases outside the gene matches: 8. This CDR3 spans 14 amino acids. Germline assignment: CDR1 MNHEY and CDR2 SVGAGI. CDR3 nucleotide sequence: TGTGCCACCCCGACTAGCGTACTCTCCTACGAGCAGTACTTC. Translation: CATPTSVLSYEQYF.

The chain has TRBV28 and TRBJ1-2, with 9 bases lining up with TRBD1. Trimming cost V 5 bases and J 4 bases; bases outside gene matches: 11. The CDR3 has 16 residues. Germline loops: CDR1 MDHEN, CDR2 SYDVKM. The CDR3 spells CASSTPPGTGTYGYTF. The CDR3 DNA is TGTGCCAGCAGTACACCCCCCGGGACAGGGACCTATGGCTACACCTTC.

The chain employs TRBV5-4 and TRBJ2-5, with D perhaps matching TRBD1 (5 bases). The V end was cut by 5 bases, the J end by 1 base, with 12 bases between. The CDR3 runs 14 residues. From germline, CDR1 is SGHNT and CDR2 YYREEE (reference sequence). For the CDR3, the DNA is TGTGCCAGCAGGTTGATAGGGGTCCAAGAGACCCAGTACTTC. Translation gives CASRLIGVQETQYF.

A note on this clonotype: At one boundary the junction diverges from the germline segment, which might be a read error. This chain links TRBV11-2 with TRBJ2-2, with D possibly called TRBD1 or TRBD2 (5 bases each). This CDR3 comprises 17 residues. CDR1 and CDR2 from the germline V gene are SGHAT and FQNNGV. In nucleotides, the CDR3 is TGTGCCAGCAGCATAGTGCGGGTCCCTCAGGACATCGGGGAGCTCTTTTTT. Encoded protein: CASSIVRVPQDIGELFF. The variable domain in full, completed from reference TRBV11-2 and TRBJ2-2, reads EAGVAQSPRYKIIEKRQSVAFWCNPISGHATLYWYQQILGQGPKLLIQFQNNGVVDDSQLPKDRFSAERLKGVDSTLKIQPAKLEDSAVYLCASSIVRVPQDIGELFFGEGSRLTVL.

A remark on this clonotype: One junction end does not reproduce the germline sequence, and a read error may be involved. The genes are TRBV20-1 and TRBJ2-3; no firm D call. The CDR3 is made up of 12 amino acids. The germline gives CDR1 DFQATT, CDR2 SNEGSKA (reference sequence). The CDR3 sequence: CNARESVQAQYF. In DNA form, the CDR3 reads TGCAATGCTAGAGAAAGCGTTCAGGCGCAGTATTTT.

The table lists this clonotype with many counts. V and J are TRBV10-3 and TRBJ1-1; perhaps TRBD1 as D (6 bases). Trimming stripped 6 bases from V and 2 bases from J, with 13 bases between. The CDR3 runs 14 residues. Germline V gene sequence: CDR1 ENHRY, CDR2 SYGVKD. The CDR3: CAIRSGQSNTEAFF. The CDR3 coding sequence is TGTGCCATCAGGAGTGGACAGAGTAACACTGAAGCTTTCTTT.

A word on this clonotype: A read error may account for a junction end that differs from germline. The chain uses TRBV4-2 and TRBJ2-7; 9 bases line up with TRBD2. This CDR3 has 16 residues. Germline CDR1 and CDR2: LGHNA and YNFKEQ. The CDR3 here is CASSQDIAGASYKQYF. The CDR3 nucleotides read TGCGCCAGCAGCCAAGATATAGCGGGAGCCTCCTACAAGCAGTACTTC.

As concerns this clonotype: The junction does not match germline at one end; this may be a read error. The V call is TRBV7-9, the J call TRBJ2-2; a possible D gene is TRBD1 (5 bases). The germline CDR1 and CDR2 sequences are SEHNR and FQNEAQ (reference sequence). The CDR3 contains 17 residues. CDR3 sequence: CASSFWTPRAHTEEPFF. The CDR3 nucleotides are TGTGCCAGCAGCTTCTGGACACCTCGGGCCCACACCGAGGAGCCGTTTTTT.

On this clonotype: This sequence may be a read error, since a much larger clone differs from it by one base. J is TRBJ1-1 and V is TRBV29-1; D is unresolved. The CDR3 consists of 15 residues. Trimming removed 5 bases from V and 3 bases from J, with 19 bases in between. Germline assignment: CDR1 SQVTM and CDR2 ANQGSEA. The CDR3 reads CSVRAGWGMYTEAFF. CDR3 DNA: TGCAGCGTTCGGGCGGGGTGGGGAATGTACACTGAAGCTTTCTTT.

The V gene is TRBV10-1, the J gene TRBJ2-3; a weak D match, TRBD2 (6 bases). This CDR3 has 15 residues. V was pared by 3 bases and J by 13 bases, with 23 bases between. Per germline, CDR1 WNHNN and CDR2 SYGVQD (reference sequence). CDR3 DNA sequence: TGCGCCAGCAGTGATCCGGGAGTTGGCACAGATATGGAGTATTTT. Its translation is CASSDPGVGTDMEYF.

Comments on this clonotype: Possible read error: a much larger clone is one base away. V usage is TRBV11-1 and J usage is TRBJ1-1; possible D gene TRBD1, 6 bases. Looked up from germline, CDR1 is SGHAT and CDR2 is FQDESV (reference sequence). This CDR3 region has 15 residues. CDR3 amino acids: CAGSLAGARNTEAFF. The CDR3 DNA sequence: TGTGCCGGCAGCTTAGCAGGGGCTAGGAACACTGAAGCTTTCTTT.

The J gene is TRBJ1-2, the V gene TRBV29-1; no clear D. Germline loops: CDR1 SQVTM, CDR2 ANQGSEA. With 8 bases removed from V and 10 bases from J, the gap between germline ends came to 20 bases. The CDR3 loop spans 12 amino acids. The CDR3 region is CSSTGGNYVYTF. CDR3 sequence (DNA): TGCAGCTCAACCGGCGGTAACTACGTCTACACCTTC.

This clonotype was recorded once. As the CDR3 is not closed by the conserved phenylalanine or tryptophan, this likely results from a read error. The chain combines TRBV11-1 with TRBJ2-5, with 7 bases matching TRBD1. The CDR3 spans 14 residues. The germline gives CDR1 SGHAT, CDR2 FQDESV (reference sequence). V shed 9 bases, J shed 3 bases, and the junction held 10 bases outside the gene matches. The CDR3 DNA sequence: TGTGCCAGTAGCGTCCAACAGGGGAAAGAGACCCAGTACCTC. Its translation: CASSVQQGKETQYL.

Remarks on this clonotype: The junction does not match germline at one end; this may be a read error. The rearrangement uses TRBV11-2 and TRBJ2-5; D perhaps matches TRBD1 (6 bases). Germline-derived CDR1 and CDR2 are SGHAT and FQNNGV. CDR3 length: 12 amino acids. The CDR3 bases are TGCGTCAGCAGGTTTGAGGGGGAGATCCAGTACTTC. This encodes CVSRFEGEIQYF.